The TCR beta chain under discussion was sequenced for a study of T-cell reconstitution after alpha-beta-depleted transplantation in children. Unique molecular identifiers were used to barcode this TCRbeta library. TCRdb re-analysed the PCR reads in MiXCR, keeping a single row per CDR3 protein. Of 600,000 to 700,000 distinct CDR3 sequences in the sample, roughly 15% were seen once. This clonotype was seen many times. This CDR3 is 15 amino acids long. The ends were cut back, 3 bases at V and 2 bases at J, with 16 bases in the middle. Germline values: CDR1 DFQATT, CDR2 SNEGSKA (reference sequence). The chain joins TRBV20-1 to TRBJ1-1; D uncertain. This TCR came from a human donor who donated a stem cell graft to a child with acute myeloid leukemia. Sequenced here: PBMCs from the stem cell graft donor, sampled from the stem cell graft. CDR3 in amino acids: CSARSVIAGNTEAFF. The CDR3, as DNA: TGCAGTGCTAGGTCGGTAATTGCCGGTAACACTGAAGCTTTCTTT.